This T cell receptor beta chain was captured by sequencing in a study of blood T cell repertoires in COVID-19. Study overall: Samples of COVID-19 (acute and convalescent) were obtained from the United States, Italy and Spain. In each case, the material was cDNA or gDNA derived from T cells, B-cell-depleted T cells, or PBMCs.

In the original processing: Estimates of nucleated cell counts were drawn from the amplification of reference gene primers. Sequencing was performed with immunoSEQ multiplex PCR; in TCRdb, only in-frame clones are kept and a portion is missing. The V and J calls and the clone size are those of that table, but D and trimming were determined from the DNA. The sample contains 130,000 to 150,000 clones, more than 70% of which appear only once. This CDR3 contains 13 residues. From germline, CDR1 is LGHNA and CDR2 YSLEER. The V end lost 5 bases, the J end lost 2 bases, and 9 bases lay between the germline ends.

The J gene is TRBJ2-5, the V gene TRBV4-3; D ambiguous. The sequenced material came from peripheral blood. This clonotype was sampled from a human donor in a cohort sampled during active COVID-19. The CDR3 nucleotides are TGCGCCAGCAGCTGGGCCCTTCAAGAGACCCAGTACTTC. Protein product: CASSWALQETQYF.